This T cell receptor (beta chain) emerged from a study of shared clonotypes between healthy human individuals (dated by TCRdb to 2018 to 2021). In the study overall: A few men and a couple of women, aged 18 to 49 years, made up the cohort. For each donor, CD4 naive and CD4 memory were each given three plates, CD8 naive was given two plates, and CD8 memory was given one plate. To estimate repertoire size and how much clonotypes are shared between individuals, the study performed deep sequencing of blood TCR repertoires from 4 to 6 healthy adults. To increase sequencing depth and limit assay-specific biases, different laboratories used diverse techniques to prepare libraries and sequence TCR repertoires. Each donor's leukapheresis produced roughly between roughly 0.85 and 9.5 billion PBMCs.

The study at large found these results: Incomplete sequencing was indicated by rarefaction of sorted-subset datasets, despite the large sequencing depth. Higher generation probabilities were observed for clonotypes shared by all four sorted-subset donors than for non-shared clonotypes. Based on pairwise subsampling, the degree of clonotype sharing among donors was expected to be affected by sequencing depth. Sampling was limited to blood, and TCR repertoires in tissue likely differ from TCR repertoires in blood. When a few donors were compared, the shared fraction of clonotypes was around 4.6% for naive CD4, approximately 3.5% for naive CD8, more than 2% for memory CD4, and less than 0.5% for memory CD8. Larger estimated clonotype richness was generally found for naive subsets than for memory subsets. Because the study included a small number of donors, the genetic and exposure-history diversity represented was limited.

V and J are truncated by 4 bases and 6 bases respectively, leaving an intervening sequence of 14 bases. Its CDR3 holds 14 amino acids, cysteine through phenylalanine. Just the 42-base CDR3 DNA is kept, in frame starting at base 1. From a lookup of the germline V gene, CDR1 and CDR2 are SGHRS and YFSETQ. Using the deep immunoSEQ assay, multiplex PCR amplified TCR CDR3 regions from genomic DNA. For each cell subset, the extracted genomic DNA was distributed evenly across all wells of several immunoSEQ 96-well plates, and each plate served as one replicate. For sorted subsets, roughly 0.2 ug genomic DNA, equal to approximately 30,000 T cell genomes, was loaded into each replicate PCR. Purified libraries were quantified with a Qubit 3.0 fluorometer, sized on a Bioanalyzer 2100, and re-quantified with the KAPA Library Quantification kit. Every immunoSEQ 96-well plate was sequenced on a dedicated single-read 150-cycle Illumina NextSeq 550 flow cell. The authors processed their data as follows. The immunoSEQ output contained only junctional sequences without quality scores, so filtering could not match that applied to full-length reads. Sequences were annotated with PyIR, a Python wrapper for IgBLAST v1.9, and V/J genes and CDR3 were assigned using IMGT germline references. Reads were removed for weak V/J assignments (E-value above 1e-6), missing CDR3, stop codons, out-of-frame junctions, or ambiguous translated residues. V3J clonotypes were defined as sequences sharing an identical inferred V gene, J gene, and CDR3 amino acid sequence. To compute the percentage overlap between repertoires, the number of shared unique clonotypes was divided by the size of the smaller repertoire. RTK rarefaction, the Chao1 estimator, and Recon v2.1 estimates of unobserved clonotypes were used to assess repertoire richness. OLGA was used to compute generation probabilities for all TCRbeta clonotypes that the gDNA method yielded from a handful of donors. TCRdb re-hosts the immuneACCESS table, in-frame sequences only. Its copies lack some clones; in the studies checked, an unresolved V gene accounts for under half of them, and the cause for the rest is not known. From that table come the V and J calls and clone size; the DNA was used to work out D and trimming. Here the sample has roughly 2,000,000 clones; 93% occur a single time. The ten top clones hold less than 2% of the sample.

CD8 naive samples were CD45RO-negative cells positively selected for CCR7, giving a CD45RA+CCR7+ population that excluded TemRA cells. The donors were healthy, HIV-negative adults who had no recently reported acute infections or vaccinations. All donors were Caucasian adults living in Nashville, Tennessee, USA. After blood collection by leukapheresis, PBMCs were isolated using Ficoll-Histopaque density gradient centrifugation and then cryopreserved in the vapor phase of liquid nitrogen. Analytical flow cytometry was used to check the purity and quantity of every magnetically sorted T cell population. Genomic DNA was isolated from each sorted fraction and quantified by UV absorbance on a Nanodrop 2000c. A remark on this clone: This receptor's antigen is unknown. No base quality values were provided; no much bigger clone lies one nucleotide off.

The sequence joins TRBV5-1 to TRBJ2-1; a tentative D call is TRBD2 (5 bases match). The receptor was derived from a man in his late teens or twenties in good health. Some clones in this sample may be carry-over from other donors' samples. Sequencing used naive CD8+ T cells from PBMCs. The cell subset or site label, as the study defines it: CD45RA+CCR7+. At the DNA level, the sequence is TGCGCCAGCAGCCCCGACCCCCGGGGCAATGAGCAGTTCTTC. It codes for CASSPDPRGNEQFF.